The 4 T cell receptor beta chains in this list originate from one sample, sequenced in a study of blood T cell repertoires in COVID-19. Here immunoSEQ multiplex PCR was the method, and the copy in TCRdb shows in-frame clones only, minus some. Among about 380,000 clones listed, 85% to 90% were seen once. Source material: PBMCs or T cells enriched from blood (not recorded which). These receptor sequences come from a woman under 30 who had recovered from COVID-19.

A single count supports this clone. The J gene is TRBJ2-7, the V gene TRBV3-1 (or the pseudogene TRBV3-2); D gene uncertain. Germline V CDR1 and CDR2: LGHDT, YNNKEL (reference sequence). Trimming removed 0 bases at V and 3 bases at J, with 9 bases between. CDR3 length: 14 residues. CDR3 bases: TGTGCCAGCAGCCAAGAACACCAAAGCTACGAGCAGTACTTC. Amino acids: CASSQEHQSYEQYF.

CDR3 nucleotide sequence: TGTGCCAGCAGCCAAGATCCAGGGGGCCTTAATTCACCCCTCCACTTT. Its protein is CASSQDPGGLNSPLHF. The chain has TRBV3-1 (or the pseudogene TRBV3-2) and TRBJ1-6; 8 bases line up with TRBD1. Trimming took 0 bases from V and 6 from J; bases not matched to a gene: 4. In germline, CDR1 is LGHDT, CDR2 YNNKEL (reference sequence). The CDR3 is 16 residues long.

The V and J genes are TRBV4-2 and TRBJ2-5; 8 bases agree with TRBD2. The CDR3 has 14 amino acids. The germline CDR1 and CDR2 sequences are LGHNA and YNFKEQ. With 1 base clipped from V and 3 bases from J, the junction kept 1 base outside the gene matches. Written as DNA, the CDR3 is TGTGCCAGCAGCCAAGGGACTAGCAAAGAGACCCAGTACTTC. Protein sequence: CASSQGTSKETQYF.

V and J are TRBV28 and TRBJ1-6; a weak D match, TRBD1 (5 bases). The CDR3 loop spans 13 amino acids. Germline CDR1 is MDHEN and CDR2 is SYDVKM. Trimming took 8 bases from V and 10 from J, leaving 15 bases between them. CDR3 DNA sequence: TGTGCCAGCTCCCGGACATGGCAATCACCCCTCCACTTT. This sequence encodes CASSRTWQSPLHF.